This T cell receptor (beta chain) was identified in a study of technical replicates of blood from several donors. This clone has just one count. The repertoire was sequenced with immunoSEQ multiplex PCR; TCRdb's copy has only in-frame clones and lacks some. Altogether more than 65,000 clones are present, roughly 91% being singletons, with the ten largest covering about 0.38%. The CDR3 loop spans 13 amino acids. The V and J ends lost 6 bases and 5 bases respectively, with 12 bases between them. The germline gives CDR1 MDHEN, CDR2 SYDVKM. This sequence was found in a human donor in good health. V is TRBV28 and J is TRBJ2-3; perhaps TRBD1 as D (6 bases). The source material was T cells isolated from PBMCs. The CDR3, as DNA: TGTGCCAGCAGACTACAGGGTGGAGATACGCAGTATTTT. Its protein is CASRLQGGDTQYF.